This T cell receptor beta chain was obtained from a study of early T cells in non-severe SARS-CoV-2 infection (dated by TCRdb to the early 2020s). Describing the broader study: Because TCR sequencing was done on bulk RNA from unsorted whole blood, the alpha and beta chains could not be paired. Findings and caveats that apply to the study as a whole: VDJdb matching was skewed toward anti-spike CD8 responses, so virus-specific expansions were likely underestimated and private and CD4 specificities were missed.

Library preparation employed 5' RACE. Sequencing was carried out with a NextSeq 500. The TCR library protocol attached unique molecular identifiers to individual cDNA molecules to correct for sequencing error and PCR bias. Both TCR alpha and beta chains were sequenced, and tight co-correlation was observed between alpha and beta sequence abundances in each sample. In the paper's pipeline: Decombinator V4 was used to annotate the V gene, J gene and CDR3 of the TCR sequences. Expanded TCRs were defined as changing significantly between any two time points under a Poisson model with p below 0.0001. TCR abundances were normalised to the total number of TCRs sequenced per sample and expressed as counts per million. TRAV1-2 paired with TRAJ12, TRAJ20 or TRAJ33 defined MAIT TCRs, while TRAV10 paired with TRAJ18 defined iNKT TCRs. VDJdb, accessed 1 November 2021, was searched for CMV, EBV and SARS-CoV-2 annotated TCRs, excluding TCRs annotated for multiple antigens. TCRdb cleaned the public reads at Q25 with fastp, built clones with MiXCR and kept in-frame beta chains. Rows with a matching CDR3 protein are joined into one entry that keeps the most common DNA and genes. What appears here as the V and J calls and clone size reflects TCRdb's work, not the paper's. Within this sample are around 70,000 distinct CDR3 sequences, with approximately 10% of them counted one time only. The top ten hold roughly 3.2% of the sample.

The study was a case-control design nested within a healthcare worker cohort in London, UK, with weekly nasopharyngeal swab PCR tests and blood sampling. Healthcare workers were recruited during the week of the UK lockdown, between 23 and 31 March 2020, and followed weekly for up to about 15 weeks. V sheds 1 base and J sheds 1 base, leaving 8 bases between their ends. The CDR3 has 15 amino acids, counting the end cysteine and phenylalanine. The retained sequence is limited to the CDR3, 45 bases, with the frame set at the first base. This clonotype was seen a handful of times. This clone's antigen is unknown. There are no base qualities to consult, and no much larger clone falls within one base.

The chain is encoded by TRBV12-3 or TRBV12-4 joined to TRBJ2-4; the D match is possibly TRBD1 or TRBD2, with 5 bases aligned in each. The sequencing input was whole blood. The receptor was isolated from an adult who was a healthcare worker with PCR-confirmed SARS-CoV-2 infection or an uninfected control (not recorded which). CDR3 loop: CASSLGGSAKNIQYF. In nucleotide form, the sequence is TGTGCCAGCAGTTTAGGGGGGTCTGCCAAAAACATTCAGTACTTC.